The entry that follows covers one T cell receptor beta chain sequence. The antigen is not known. Healthy donors had no documented immune events, such as infections, while sampled. The sample comes from a study of identifying expanded T cells in peripheral blood. Study-wide points: Technical replicates showed around 1.2 changed clones; about 2 weeks around 15; four weeks 19. Across healthy donors, higher total template counts meant significantly greater approximately 2-week count variance.

The junction had 14 bases not matched to a gene; V was cut back by 1 base and J by 4 bases. The CDR3 runs to 19 residues. Per germline, CDR1 SNHLY and CDR2 FYNNEI. Generated by immunoSEQ multiplex PCR, the TCRdb table keeps only in-frame clones and is missing some. The data show around 94,000 clones, roughly 88% seen once. Input material: blood. The rearrangement joins TRBV2 to TRBJ2-7, with 12 bases lining up with TRBD1. The receptor was isolated from a person between 18 and 75 years old in good health. Here the CDR3 reads CASSEERGQGAGYAYEQYF. The CDR3 DNA reads as TGTGCCAGCAGTGAAGAACGGGGACAGGGGGCCGGTTACGCTTACGAGCAGTACTTC.